Listed below are T cell receptor beta chains from one sample, sequenced in a study of shared clonotypes between healthy human individuals. Assay: immunoSEQ multiplex PCR; the TCRdb copy retains only in-frame clones and omits some. The sample has roughly 2.2 million clones, 85% to 95% seen once. The sample was naive CD4+ T cells from PBMCs. All receptors derive from a man between 18 and 35 years old in good health. Some clones in this sample may be carry-over from other donors' samples. CDR3s include the opening cysteine and the closing phenylalanine or tryptophan. Fields, in order: J gene, clone size, D gene, V gene, CDR3 DNA, CDR3 protein. The D gene is left open where the match is weak. Not all rows give a size; the values are once, few, many and, for expanded clones, a class.

TRBJ2-2	NA	NA	TRBV5-1	TGCGCCAGCAGCTTGGCCGGCACCGGGGAGCTGTTTTTT	CASSLAGTGELFF
TRBJ1-1	NA	NA	TRBV25-1	TGTGCCAGCAGTGAATACTATGAAGCTTTCTTT	CASSEYYEAFF
TRBJ2-7	once	NA	TRBV7-9	TGTGCCAGCAGCTTAGTAGGCAGTATGCAGTACTTC	CASSLVGSMQYF
TRBJ1-2	NA	NA	TRBV19	TGTGCCAGTAGTATATGGGGGGGAATCGACTATGGCTACACCTTC	CASSIWGGIDYGYTF
TRBJ1-2	once	NA	TRBV6-5	TGTGCCAGCAGCCTCAAGTCCTGGATCGGCTACACCTTC	CASSLKSWIGYTF
TRBJ2-2	NA	NA	TRBV7-9	TGTGCCAGCAGCCCGCTACTGTCTGTTGGGACCGGGGAGCTGTTTTTT	CASSPLLSVGTGELFF
TRBJ2-3	NA	TRBD1	TRBV11-2	TGTGCCAGCAGCTTTGGGGACAGGCAATATTTT	CASSFGDRQYF
TRBJ2-2	once	NA	TRBV28	TGTGCCAGCGGGGTGGGGGGCACACACGAGACAAGGGAGCTGTTTTTT	CASGVGGTHETRELFF
TRBJ2-2	NA	NA	TRBV5-1	TGCGCCAGCCGATCTCTGTCGGGGGTCAACACCGGGGAGCTGTTTTTT	CASRSLSGVNTGELFF
TRBJ1-2	NA	NA	TRBV28	TGTGCCAGCACCCCTTTGGGGGGCAGGGCGGGTGGTGGCTACACCTTC	CASTPLGGRAGGGYTF
TRBJ1-1	few	NA	TRBV11-1	TGTGCCAGCAGCTTGTCCGTGAACACTGAAGCTTTCTTT	CASSLSVNTEAFF
TRBJ2-2	NA	TRBD2	TRBV10-3	TGTGCCATCAGTCCGGGACTAGCGGGAGAAGGCGGGGAGCTGTTTTTT	CAISPGLAGEGGELFF
TRBJ2-1	once	NA	TRBV7-9	TGTGCCAGCAGCTCCGGACAGACCCGGGGCTACAATGAGCAGTTCTTC	CASSSGQTRGYNEQFF
TRBJ1-1	NA	NA	TRBV28	TGTGCCAGCAGTTTAGCGGTGACAGGGAACACTGAAGCTTTCTTT	CASSLAVTGNTEAFF
TRBJ2-2	NA	TRBD1	TRBV11-3	TGTGCCAGCAGCCCTGGACAGGGATTTCGCACCGGGGAGCTGTTTTTT	CASSPGQGFRTGELFF
TRBJ1-2	NA	TRBD1	TRBV19	TGTGCCACCGTACCAGGGGGCGAAGGTGGCTACACCTTC	CATVPGGEGGYTF
TRBJ2-2	NA	TRBD2	TRBV7-6	TGTGCCAGCAGCTTAGAACTAGCGGTGAACACCGGGGAGCTGTTTTTT	CASSLELAVNTGELFF
TRBJ2-3	once	TRBD1	TRBV5-4	TGTGCCAGCAGCTGGGACAGGGGTTCAGATACGCAGTATTTT	CASSWDRGSDTQYF
TRBJ2-7	once	TRBD1	TRBV13	TGTGCCAGCAGCCCGGGACAGGAATACTACGAGCAGTACTTC	CASSPGQEYYEQYF
TRBJ2-1	NA	NA	TRBV6-5	TGTGCCAGCAGTAAGAGCTCCTACAATGAGCAGTTCTTC	CASSKSSYNEQFF
TRBJ2-1	NA	TRBD1	TRBV10-1	TGCGCCAGCAGTGAGTCGAAAAGGGACAGGGGGCTCGGAGAGCAGTTCTTC	CASSESKRDRGLGEQFF
TRBJ1-2	NA	NA	TRBV9	TGTGCCAGCAGCGTAGAGCCAGGGAGGAACTATGGCTACACCTTC	CASSVEPGRNYGYTF
TRBJ2-1	NA	NA	TRBV6-4	TGTGCCAGCAGTGAGAGTTGGGGCAATGAGCAGTTCTTC	CASSESWGNEQFF
TRBJ2-6	NA	NA	TRBV7-9	TGTGCCAGCAGCTCAGCCAGGACCCACTCTGGGGCCAACGTCCTGACTTTC	CASSSARTHSGANVLTF
TRBJ2-7	NA	NA	TRBV5-4	TGTGCCAGCAGCTTGCATCCAGGGCAGGATACCTACGAGCAGTACTTC	CASSLHPGQDTYEQYF
TRBJ2-2	NA	NA	TRBV7-3	TGTGCCAGCAGCTTCCTTCCGAACACCGGGGAGCTGTTTTTT	CASSFLPNTGELFF
TRBJ2-2	NA	TRBD1	TRBV4-2	TGTGCCAGCAGCCAACAGGACAGGAGATTCACCGGGGAGCTGTTTTTT	CASSQQDRRFTGELFF
TRBJ1-1	NA	NA	TRBV19	TGTGCCAGTAGTATCCGGGGGAGCTGGGTTTATGCTTTCTTT	CASSIRGSWVYAFF
TRBJ2-1	NA	NA	TRBV21-1	TGTGCCAGCAGCAAAGTGCGACTAGCGGAAATCAATGAGCAGTTCTTC	CASSKVRLAEINEQFF
TRBJ1-5	few	NA	TRBV7-8	TGTGCCAGCAGCTTAGGACGGACTAGCAATCAGCCCCAGCATTTT	CASSLGRTSNQPQHF
TRBJ2-5	NA	NA	TRBV15	TGTGCCACCAGCAGGTCCATCCAAGAGACCCAGTACTTC	CATSRSIQETQYF
TRBJ2-7	NA	NA	TRBV7-6	TGTGCCAGCAGCCAAGGTCGGCACGCGAGCTCCTACGAGCAGTACTTC	CASSQGRHASSYEQYF
TRBJ2-1	NA	NA	TRBV9	TGTGCCAGCAGCCCGGGCTCCCGGGCCGACAATGAGCAGTTCTTC	CASSPGSRADNEQFF
TRBJ1-3	NA	NA	TRBV9	TGTGCCAGCAGCCCCCGGGGGGCCGGCGAGAACACCATATATTTT	CASSPRGAGENTIYF
TRBJ2-7	NA	TRBD1	TRBV5-8	TGTGCCAGCAGCCGGGGACAGTACTCCTACGAGCAGTACTTC	CASSRGQYSYEQYF
TRBJ1-1	NA	NA	TRBV7-9	TGTGCCAGCAGCTTATCGGGGGGAGTGTACACTGAAGCTTTCTTT	CASSLSGGVYTEAFF
TRBJ2-5	NA	NA	TRBV20-1	TGCAGTGACGCGCGCCAAGAGACCCAGTACTTC	CSDARQETQYF
TRBJ1-1	NA	NA	TRBV5-1	TGCGCCAGCAGCTTAGTAGGGGGACACACTGAAGCTTTCTTT	CASSLVGGHTEAFF
TRBJ2-1	NA	TRBD2	TRBV2	TGTGCCAGCAGCCCACTAGCGGGAGGCCCCAATGAGCAGTTCTTC	CASSPLAGGPNEQFF